Following are 32 T cell receptor beta chains from one sample sequenced in a study of blood T cell repertoires in COVID-19. Sequenced by immunoSEQ multiplex PCR; TCRdb stores in-frame clones only, minus some. The sample lists 85,000 to 120,000 clones; approximately 80% were seen once. The specimen was peripheral blood. The receptors here all came from a man older than 75 with COVID-19, enrolled during active disease.

The chain uses TRBV19 and TRBJ1-2; D not resolved. Germline CDR1 and CDR2: LNHDA and SQIVND (reference sequence). With 3 bases removed from V and 2 bases from J, the gap between germline ends came to 7 bases. The CDR3 is made up of 13 amino acids. The CDR3 sequence: CASSINENYGYTF. The CDR3 DNA sequence: TGTGCCAGTAGTATCAACGAGAACTATGGCTACACCTTC.

The V call is TRBV28, the J call TRBJ2-1, with 10 bases lining up with TRBD2. CDR3 length equals 16 residues. Germline CDR1 and CDR2: MDHEN and SYDVKM. The V gene end was trimmed by 1 base and the J gene end by 1 base; junction bases not matched to a gene: 1. This chain's CDR3 is CASSLFSGGSYNEQFF. CDR3 in DNA: TGTGCCAGCAGTTTATTTAGCGGGGGGTCCTACAATGAGCAGTTCTTC.

The rearrangement uses TRBV27 and TRBJ2-7; 8 bases line up with TRBD2. Germline V CDR1 and CDR2: MNHEY, SMNVEV (reference sequence). The V and J ends lost 6 bases and 2 bases, in that order; junction bases with no gene match: 12. This CDR3 has 16 residues. In DNA form, the CDR3 reads TGTGCCAGCAGCCCCCTCGCGGGAGGTACCCCCTACGAGCAGTACTTC. Its protein is CASSPLAGGTPYEQYF.

The V call is TRBV11-2, the J call TRBJ2-5; 9 nucleotides line up with TRBD2. CDR3 size: 17 residues. In germline, CDR1 is SGHAT, CDR2 FQNNGV. V was pared by 4 bases and J by 4 bases, with 13 bases of the junction left unmatched. CDR3 region: CASSWAFGGRARETQYF. As DNA, the CDR3 is TGTGCCAGCAGCTGGGCTTTTGGCGGGAGGGCCCGAGAGACCCAGTACTTC.

With respect to this clone: The sample holds other DNA sequences that translate to the same CDR3. The rearrangement joins TRBV6-1 to TRBJ1-2, with TRBD1 matching 7 bases. CDR1 and CDR2 from the germline V gene are MNHNS and SASEGT. CDR3 length equals 13 residues. V trimming: 2 bases; J trimming: 7 bases; junction bases outside the gene matches: 4. The CDR3 bases are TGTGCCAGCAGTGAAACAGGGGTCGGTGGCTACACCTTC. Residues: CASSETGVGGYTF.

This clone was picked up a small number of times. The chain couples TRBV4-3 to TRBJ2-3; 8 nucleotides match TRBD2. The CDR3 runs 17 residues. Germline V lookup: CDR1 LGHNA, CDR2 YSLEER. The junction had 9 bases not matched to a gene; V was cut back by 2 bases and J by 2 bases. CDR3 amino acids: CASSQSGGGGNTDTQYF. CDR3 nucleotides: TGCGCCAGCAGCCAAAGCGGGGGAGGGGGTAACACAGATACGCAGTATTTT.

This clone turned up a few times. The chain is built from TRBV28 and TRBJ2-4, with TRBD2 matching 9 bases. The CDR3 is 17 residues long. The J segment lost 0 bases and the V segment lost 5 bases, leaving 8 bases of the junction unmatched. CDR1 MDHEN and CDR2 SYDVKM come from the germline V gene. CDR3 region: CASSPRLADGAKNIQYF. Here the CDR3 DNA reads TGTGCCAGCAGTCCGAGACTAGCGGACGGAGCCAAAAACATTCAGTACTTC.

The chain recombines TRBV19 with TRBJ1-4, with D uncertain. The V and J ends lost 4 bases and 3 bases respectively, with 6 bases between them. The CDR3 spans 13 residues. Germline lookup yields CDR1 LNHDA and CDR2 SQIVND (reference sequence). CDR3 nucleotides: TGTGCCAGTAGTAGAGGCCCTAATGAAAAACTGTTTTTT. This encodes CASSRGPNEKLFF.

CDR3 loop: CASSAGEWVSEQFF. In DNA, the CDR3 is TGTGCCAGCAGCGCGGGAGAGTGGGTGAGTGAGCAGTTCTTC. The rearrangement uses TRBV7-9 and TRBJ2-1, with 7 nucleotides matching TRBD2. Germline V gene lookup returns CDR1 SEHNR and CDR2 FQNEAQ (reference sequence). V shed 5 bases and J 9 bases; nucleotides not matched to a gene: 10. The CDR3 runs 14 residues.

J is TRBJ2-2 and V is TRBV7-9, with a tentative D call TRBD2 (6 bases). From germline, CDR1 is SEHNR and CDR2 FQNEAQ (reference sequence). V lost 6 bases, J lost 1 base, and 12 bases lay in between. The length of the CDR3 is 15 residues. In nucleotides, the CDR3 is TGTGCCAGCAGTATCCGGGACTGGAACACCGGGGAGCTGTTTTTT. Protein: CASSIRDWNTGELFF.

This clone was counted between two and nine times. The rearrangement joins TRBV3-1 (or the pseudogene TRBV3-2) to TRBJ2-2; D not resolved. V lost 0 bases, J lost 4 bases, and 6 bases lay in between. This CDR3 contains 14 residues. Germline CDR1 reads LGHDT; CDR2 reads YNNKEL (reference sequence). The CDR3 nucleotides are TGTGCCAGCAGCCAAGACGAGAGCACCGGGGAGCTGTTTTTT. Protein sequence: CASSQDESTGELFF.

In DNA, the CDR3 is TGTGCCAGCAGCGTCGACCCTAGCGGTTCTGAGCAGTTCTTC. It translates to CASSVDPSGSEQFF. This rearrangement joins TRBV9 to TRBJ2-1; TRBD2 matches at 7 bases. Trimming cost V 2 bases and J 9 bases; bases outside gene matches: 8. This CDR3 is built from 14 residues. The V gene's germline CDR1 is SGDLS and CDR2 YYNGEE.

CDR3 sequence (DNA): TGTGCCAGCAGCTTATTTTGGTCTAGCGGGAGGGACCTACCCAATGAGCAGTTCTTC. Encoded protein: CASSLFWSSGRDLPNEQFF. The V gene is TRBV5-6, the J gene TRBJ2-1, with 12 bases identical to TRBD2. This CDR3 has 19 residues. Trimming removed 2 bases from V and 6 bases from J; junction bases left unmatched: 15. Germline CDR1 is SGHDT and CDR2 is YYEEEE.

The chain combines TRBV14 with TRBJ2-3; TRBD2 aligns across 10 bases. V was pared by 0 bases and J by 0 bases, with 6 bases of the junction left unmatched. The CDR3 has 18 amino acids. Germline lookup yields CDR1 SGHDN and CDR2 FVKESK. The DNA for the CDR3 is TGTGCCAGCAGCCAAGACCTAGCGGGGGCCTCTAGCACAGATACGCAGTATTTT. Amino acid sequence: CASSQDLAGASSTDTQYF.

The chain recombines TRBV5-4 with TRBJ2-6; TRBD1 matches at 7 bases. Trimming cost V 2 bases and J 2 bases; bases outside gene matches: 4. Germline CDR1 SGHNT, CDR2 YYREEE (reference sequence). The CDR3 consists of 16 residues. Here the CDR3 DNA reads TGTGCCAGCAGCTTAGCAGACAGGGCTGGGGCCAACGTCCTGACTTTC. It codes for CASSLADRAGANVLTF.

V is TRBV19 and J is TRBJ2-3; 7 bases agree with TRBD2. J was trimmed by 2 bases and V by 6 bases; bases with no gene match: 5. CDR3 length: 14 amino acids. CDR1 LNHDA and CDR2 SQIVND come from the germline V gene (reference sequence). The CDR3 loop reads CASSSSGYTDTQYF. The CDR3 DNA follows: TGTGCCAGTAGCTCTAGCGGATACACAGATACGCAGTATTTT.

The CDR3 DNA reads as TGTGCCAGTACCCAGGGAAATGGTGGCACAGATACGCAGTATTTT. Its translation: CASTQGNGGTDTQYF. The chain combines TRBV19 with TRBJ2-3, with a tentative D call TRBD1 (5 bases). Germline CDR1 reads LNHDA; CDR2 reads SQIVND (reference sequence). CDR3 length: 15 residues. Trimming removed 7 bases at V and 1 base at J, with 15 bases between.

This clone was detected many times. The chain recombines TRBV9 with TRBJ2-3, with D perhaps matching TRBD1 (6 bases). The CDR3 is made up of 15 amino acids. Germline lookup yields CDR1 SGDLS and CDR2 YYNGEE. V lost 0 bases and J lost 0, with 8 bases in between. CDR3 protein: CASSVEGVSTDTQYF. CDR3 coding DNA: TGTGCCAGCAGCGTAGAGGGGGTAAGCACAGATACGCAGTATTTT.

This clone was found once. The genes are TRBV5-4 and TRBJ2-7; TRBD2 matches 10 bases. This CDR3 is 15 amino acids long. Trimming at V came to 4 bases and at J to 5 bases, leaving 9 bases not matched to a gene. Germline values: CDR1 SGHNT, CDR2 YYREEE (reference sequence). DNA for the CDR3: TGTGCCAGCAGCCGAGGACTAGCGGAAGGCCACGAGCAGTACTTC. Its protein product is CASSRGLAEGHEQYF.

This sequence joins TRBV5-1 and TRBJ1-1; possibly TRBD1 for D (6 bases). This CDR3 spans 17 amino acids. Trimming pared 0 bases from V and 0 bases from J, leaving 15 bases between. Germline CDR1 and CDR2: SGHRS and YFSETQ. The CDR3 DNA is TGCGCCAGCAGCTTGGGACTTCTGGGGGCCGTGAACACTGAAGCTTTCTTT. Translating gives CASSLGLLGAVNTEAFF.

Only a few counts were recorded for this clone. The chain combines TRBV29-1 with TRBJ2-1; the match to TRBD2 covers 11 bases. The CDR3 is 14 amino acids. V lost 6 bases, J lost 3 bases, and 4 bases stayed unmatched. CDR1 and CDR2 from the germline V gene are SQVTM and ANQGSEA. CDR3 sequence: CSVGSGRDYNEQFF. As DNA, the CDR3 is TGCAGCGTAGGTAGCGGGAGGGACTACAATGAGCAGTTCTTC.

The V call is TRBV13, the J call TRBJ1-1, with a tentative D call TRBD1 (6 bases). Trimming left V 11 bases short and J 2 bases short, with 12 bases between. Germline CDR1 is PRHDT and CDR2 is FYEKMQ (reference sequence). This CDR3 is built from 12 residues. The CDR3 region has the DNA TGTGCCTCCCAGGGGCTCAACACTGAAGCTTTCTTT. Translated: CASQGLNTEAFF.

The chain uses TRBV11-2 and TRBJ1-5; the match to TRBD1 covers 8 bases. The CDR3 runs 14 residues. The V and J ends lost 4 bases and 7 bases, in that order; junction bases with no gene match: 6. Germline loops: CDR1 SGHAT, CDR2 FQNNGV. The CDR3 protein is CASSSDRAGQPQHF. In DNA form, the CDR3 reads TGTGCCAGCAGCTCGGACAGGGCGGGCCAGCCCCAGCATTTT.

This clone was counted once. V usage is TRBV6-5 and J usage is TRBJ1-2, with 12 bases identical to TRBD1. This CDR3 is 14 amino acids long. The V segment lost 7 bases and the J segment 8 bases; nucleotides outside the gene matches: 8. Per the germline V gene, CDR1 is MNHEY and CDR2 is SVGAGI. Written as DNA, the CDR3 is TGTGCCAGCAACACCCTGGGACAGGGGGCCGGCTACACCTTC. The encoded protein is CASNTLGQGAGYTF.

This chain links TRBV28 with TRBJ2-7; the D is unclear. V was shortened by 8 bases and J by 1 base, with 12 bases between the two germline ends. The CDR3 has 13 residues. Looked up from germline, CDR1 is MDHEN and CDR2 is SYDVKM. In nucleotides, the CDR3 is TGTGCCAGCTTTGATTTTCGGTCCTACGAGCAGTACTTC. It translates to CASFDFRSYEQYF.

The chain is built from TRBV7-3 and TRBJ2-3; D not certain. V gave up 3 bases and J gave up 5 bases, with 12 bases separating them. Looked up from germline, CDR1 is SGHTA and CDR2 is FQGTGA. This CDR3 comprises 14 residues. In DNA, the CDR3 is TGTGCCAGCAGCTTGGGCTCCTCCGGAGATACGCAGTATTTT. It specifies CASSLGSSGDTQYF.

J is TRBJ1-6 and V is TRBV11-2; tentative D call: TRBD1 (6 bases). V gave up 5 bases and J gave up 10 bases, with 12 bases separating them. Germline V gene data show CDR1 as SGHAT and CDR2 as FQNNGV. This CDR3 region has 13 residues. Here the CDR3 reads CASSTYRESPLHF. CDR3 nucleotide sequence: TGTGCCAGCAGCACGTACAGGGAATCACCCCTCCACTTT.

The chain employs TRBV18 and TRBJ2-5; D may be TRBD2 (6 bases). CDR3 size: 14 residues. Trimming took 6 bases from V and 3 from J, leaving 14 bases between them. In germline, CDR1 is KGHSH, CDR2 LQKENI. The CDR3 sequence is CASSPGTPEETQYF. Written as DNA, the CDR3 is TGTGCCAGCTCCCCCGGGACTCCTGAAGAGACCCAGTACTTC.

The chain is built from TRBV6-5 and TRBJ1-2, with D possibly being TRBD1 (6 bases). V was trimmed by 6 bases and J by 7 bases, leaving 15 bases between them. This CDR3 has 13 amino acids. Germline V CDR1 and CDR2: MNHEY, SVGAGI. Here the CDR3 reads CASSRDILVGYTF. The CDR3 bases are TGTGCCAGCAGCCGGGACATCCTTGTTGGCTACACCTTC.

The V and J genes are TRBV6-5 and TRBJ1-2; D is possibly TRBD1 (6 bases). The ends were cut back, 6 bases at V and 5 bases at J, with 13 bases in the middle. The germline V gene encodes CDR1 MNHEY and CDR2 SVGAGI. This CDR3 contains 13 residues. The CDR3 bases are TGTGCCAGCAGCACAACAGGGTCATATGGCTACACCTTC. Its translation is CASSTTGSYGYTF.

V is TRBV10-3 and J is TRBJ1-6; D unresolved. Germline lookup yields CDR1 ENHRY and CDR2 SYGVKD. This CDR3 has 15 residues. The V and J ends lost 2 bases and 5 bases respectively, with 10 bases between them. CDR3 sequence (DNA): TGTGCCATCAGTGAGACGACGGGTAATAATTCACCCCTCCACTTT. Its translation is CAISETTGNNSPLHF.

The chain employs TRBV19 and TRBJ2-2, with D unclear. The length of the CDR3 is 12 residues. CDR1 LNHDA and CDR2 SQIVND come from the germline V gene (reference sequence). V dropped 5 bases and J dropped 4 bases, with 5 bases sitting between them. DNA of the CDR3: TGTGCCAGTAGTCCACTCACCGGGGAGCTGTTTTTT. Protein: CASSPLTGELFF. The full variable domain, with the rest looked up from reference TRBV19 and TRBJ2-2, is DGGITQSPKYLFRKEGQNVTLSCEQNLNHDAMYWYRQDPGQGLRLIYYSQIVNDFQKGDIAEGYSVSREKKESFPLTVTSAQKNPTAFYLCASSPLTGELFFGEGSRLTVL.